A selection of T cell receptor beta chains follows, all from one sample in a study. MiXCR, run by TCRdb on the multiplex PCR reads, gives a single entry per CDR3 protein. This sample has over 2,000 distinct CDR3 sequences; 2.4% occur once, and the top ten carry about 11%. Sequencing was performed on tumor-infiltrating Tregs sorted from the breast tumor. Receptors originate from a female donor with breast cancer. CDR3s include the opening cysteine and the closing phenylalanine or tryptophan. The D gene is left open where the match is weak. Size is stated as once, few, many or a size class.

D gene,V gene,clone size,J gene,CDR3 DNA,CDR3 protein
TRBD1,TRBV12-3/TRBV12-4,medium-sized,TRBJ1-2,TGTGCCAGCAGTTTTGGACAGGGGCTTGGCTACACCTTC,CASSFGQGLGYTF
NA,TRBV12-3/TRBV12-4,medium-sized,TRBJ1-2,TGTGCCAGCAGCAGGGAGCGGGACCTCTATGGCTACACCTTC,CASSRERDLYGYTF
TRBD1,TRBV12-3/TRBV12-4,medium-sized,TRBJ1-2,TGTGCCAGCAAAACCTCGGACAGGGTAGAGTATGGCTACACCTTC,CASKTSDRVEYGYTF
NA,TRBV12-3/TRBV12-4,many,TRBJ1-2,TGTGCCAGCAGCACTAACCCCAACTATGGCTACACCTTC,CASSTNPNYGYTF
TRBD1,TRBV12-3/TRBV12-4,medium-sized,TRBJ1-2,TGTGCCAGCAGTTCCGGGACAGGGACCTATGGCTACACCTTC,CASSSGTGTYGYTF
TRBD1,TRBV12-3/TRBV12-4,medium-sized,TRBJ1-2,TGTGCCAGCAGTTTAGGTACGACATTTTCCCGACAGGGCGAAAACTATGGCTACACCTTC,CASSLGTTFSRQGENYGYTF
TRBD1,TRBV12-3/TRBV12-4,medium-sized,TRBJ1-2,TGTGCCAGCACCCCGGACAGGGGTGGCTACACCTTC,CASTPDRGGYTF
NA,TRBV12-3/TRBV12-4,medium-sized,TRBJ1-2,TGTGCCAGCAAGGACAGAGCGTATGGCTACACCTTC,CASKDRAYGYTF
TRBD1,TRBV12-3/TRBV12-4,medium-sized,TRBJ1-2,TGTGCCAGCAGCCGGGACAGGGTAAAGGATGGCTACACCTTC,CASSRDRVKDGYTF
NA,TRBV12-3/TRBV12-4,medium-sized,TRBJ1-2,TGTGCCAGCAGTTTAGACAGGGCGGCCGCTGGCTACACCTTC,CASSLDRAAAGYTF
NA,TRBV12-3/TRBV12-4,medium-sized,TRBJ1-2,TGTGCCAGCAGCACGACAGATACCAATGGCTACACCTTC,CASSTTDTNGYTF
TRBD1,TRBV12-3/TRBV12-4,medium-sized,TRBJ1-2,TGTGCCAGCAGTTCACAGGGGATGGACTATGGCTACACCTTC,CASSSQGMDYGYTF
TRBD1,TRBV12-3/TRBV12-4,medium-sized,TRBJ1-2,TGTGCCAGCAGTCCGGCGGGACAGGCCGGGACTGACTATGGCTACACCTTC,CASSPAGQAGTDYGYTF
TRBD1,TRBV12-3/TRBV12-4,medium-sized,TRBJ1-2,TGTGCCAGCAGTCGACAGGGCACCCCTAACTATGGCTACACCTTC,CASSRQGTPNYGYTF
NA,TRBV12-3/TRBV12-4,medium-sized,TRBJ1-2,TGTGCCAGCAGTCCGACTACCGGGACGTACTATGGCTACACCTTC,CASSPTTGTYYGYTF
NA,TRBV12-3/TRBV12-4,medium-sized,TRBJ1-2,TGTGCCAGCAGTTTAGGGGACGGAGGGTCCTATGGCTACACCTTC,CASSLGDGGSYGYTF
NA,TRBV12-3/TRBV12-4,medium-sized,TRBJ1-2,TGTGCCAGCAGTTTCGGCTATGGCTACACCTTC,CASSFGYGYTF
NA,TRBV12-3/TRBV12-4,medium-sized,TRBJ1-2,TGTGCCAGCAGTACGACAACTCTATATGGCTACACCTTC,CASSTTTLYGYTF
NA,TRBV12-3/TRBV12-4,medium-sized,TRBJ1-2,TGTGCCAGCAAACTAGGTACTAACTATGGCTACACCTTC,CASKLGTNYGYTF
NA,TRBV12-3/TRBV12-4,medium-sized,TRBJ1-2,TGTGCCAGCAGTTTAGCGGTGACAGCGAACTATGGCTACACCTTC,CASSLAVTANYGYTF